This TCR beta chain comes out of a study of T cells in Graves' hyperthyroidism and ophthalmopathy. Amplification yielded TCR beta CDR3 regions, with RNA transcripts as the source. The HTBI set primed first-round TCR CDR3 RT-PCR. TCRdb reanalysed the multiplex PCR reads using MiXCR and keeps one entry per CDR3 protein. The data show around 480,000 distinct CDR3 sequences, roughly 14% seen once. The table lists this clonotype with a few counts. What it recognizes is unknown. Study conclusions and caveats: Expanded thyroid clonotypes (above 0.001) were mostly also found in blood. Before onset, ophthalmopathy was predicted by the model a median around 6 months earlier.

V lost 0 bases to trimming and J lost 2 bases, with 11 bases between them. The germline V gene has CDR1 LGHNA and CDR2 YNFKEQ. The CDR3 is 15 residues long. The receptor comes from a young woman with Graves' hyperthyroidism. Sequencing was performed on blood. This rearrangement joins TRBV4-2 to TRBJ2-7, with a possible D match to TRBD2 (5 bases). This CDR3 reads CASSQEPPGTYEQYF. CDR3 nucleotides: TGTGCCAGCAGCCAAGAACCGCCCGGGACCTACGAGCAGTACTTC.